Below, 22 T cell receptor beta chains from the same sample are listed, as sequenced in a study of chemoradiotherapy in HPV16-positive cancers. Data came from immunoSEQ multiplex PCR; TCRdb stores just in-frame clones and leaves some out. The profile shows about 12,000 clones, about three quarters of them singletons. Sampling was carried out from a patient who underwent chemoradiotherapy. The receptors were gathered from a human donor with HPV-associated anogenital cancer.

This chain joins TRBV28 and TRBJ1-4; 7 nucleotides agree with TRBD1. The CDR3 sequence is 14 residues long. Germline V gives CDR1 MDHEN, CDR2 SYDVKM. V trimming: 5 bases; J trimming: 6 bases; junction bases outside the gene matches: 6. The CDR3 region is CASSTTGYYEKLFF. CDR3 sequence (DNA): TGTGCCAGCAGTACGACAGGGTATTATGAAAAACTGTTTTTT.

The chain is built from TRBV5-1 and TRBJ2-5, with 7 bases fitting TRBD1. The CDR3 sequence is 14 residues long. CDR1 SGHRS and CDR2 YFSETQ come from the germline V gene. V shed 3 bases, J shed 3 bases, and the junction held 5 bases outside the gene matches. The CDR3 DNA follows: TGCGCCAGCAGCTCCTGGACAGGAGAAGAGACCCAGTACTTC. This gives the protein CASSSWTGEETQYF.

The chain recombines TRBV11-3 with TRBJ2-1; TRBD1 agrees at 11 bases. This CDR3 has 15 residues. V lost 5 bases and J lost 5; bases outside the gene matches: 5. CDR1 is SGHNT and CDR2 is YENEEA in the germline V gene. Here the CDR3 DNA reads TGTGCCAGCAGCGTCCGGGACAGGGGGAACAATGAGCAGTTCTTC. It yields the protein CASSVRDRGNNEQFF.

The chain links TRBV4-3 to TRBJ1-5, with D unresolved. Trimming removed 0 bases at V and 5 bases at J, with 8 bases between. This CDR3 is 14 amino acids long. Germline V gene data show CDR1 as LGHNA and CDR2 as YSLEER. The CDR3 loop is CASSQDSGYQPQHF. CDR3 bases: TGCGCCAGCAGCCAAGATAGCGGCTATCAGCCCCAGCATTTT.

This rearrangement joins TRBV15 to TRBJ2-1, with 7 bases lining up with TRBD2. Germline V gene data show CDR1 as LNHNV and CDR2 as YYDKDF (reference sequence). This CDR3 has 17 amino acids. J gave up 1 base and V 0 bases, and 6 bases lay outside the gene matches. CDR3 protein: CATSRDQPGGSYNEQFF. In DNA, the CDR3 is TGTGCCACCAGCAGAGATCAGCCGGGAGGATCCTACAATGAGCAGTTCTTC.

The genes are TRBV6-1 and TRBJ1-5, with a possible D match to TRBD1 (5 bases). This CDR3 is built from 15 residues. The V end lost 6 bases, the J end lost 2 bases, and 14 bases lay between the germline ends. Germline V gene sequence: CDR1 MNHNS, CDR2 SASEGT. For the CDR3, the DNA is TGTGCCAGCAGCTTAGGGGCACGAGGCAATCAGCCCCAGCATTTT. This codes for CASSLGARGNQPQHF.

The rearrangement joins TRBV2 to TRBJ1-2; a possible D gene is TRBD1 (6 bases). Per the germline V gene, CDR1 is SNHLY and CDR2 is FYNNEI. This CDR3 has 14 residues. Trimming removed 7 bases at V and 2 bases at J, with 14 bases between. CDR3 coding DNA: TGTGCCAGCACTGTGCAGGGGTCGAACTATGGCTACACCTTC. It encodes CASTVQGSNYGYTF.

The rearrangement joins TRBV11-1 to TRBJ2-7; TRBD1 might be the D (6 bases). V lost 6 bases, J lost 3 bases, and 9 bases lay in between. The CDR3 covers 12 residues. Germline CDR1 SGHAT, CDR2 FQDESV (reference sequence). The CDR3 reads CASSSQGYEQYF. The CDR3 DNA sequence: TGTGCCAGCAGTTCACAGGGCTACGAGCAGTACTTC.

The chain joins TRBV7-3 to TRBJ1-4; tentatively, D is TRBD1 (5 bases). Per germline, CDR1 SGHTA and CDR2 FQGTGA. CDR3 size: 17 residues. V lost 7 bases, J lost 7 bases, and 25 bases lay in between. CDR3 sequence: CASTPRLGPRVGEKLFF. The CDR3, as DNA: TGTGCCAGCACCCCGAGGTTGGGACCCCGCGTCGGTGAAAAACTGTTTTTT.

The chain combines TRBV5-1 with TRBJ2-3; TRBD1 might be the D (5 bases). CDR1 is SGHRS, CDR2 YFSETQ, per germline. The CDR3 contains 13 residues. V was clipped by 4 bases and J by 5 bases, with 11 bases between them. The CDR3 is CASSQGGLDTQYF. The CDR3 DNA is TGCGCCAGCAGCCAGGGTGGGCTAGATACGCAGTATTTT.

This chain connects TRBV4-3 to TRBJ2-2, with TRBD1 matching 9 bases. The CDR3 consists of 17 residues. Germline values: CDR1 LGHNA, CDR2 YSLEER. Losses at the gene ends were 0 bases for V and 1 base for J; bases not matched to a gene: 3. The CDR3 spells CASSQDYRGLNTGELFF. The DNA of the CDR3 is TGCGCCAGCAGCCAAGATTACAGGGGGCTGAACACCGGGGAGCTGTTTTTT.

This rearrangement joins TRBV14 to TRBJ2-2; a weak D match, TRBD2 (6 bases). V was shortened by 0 bases and J by 0 bases, with 17 bases between the two germline ends. This CDR3 has 19 residues. The germline V gene encodes CDR1 SGHDN and CDR2 FVKESK. Here the CDR3 reads CASSQDLIGAGANTGELFF. CDR3 DNA: TGTGCCAGCAGCCAAGATTTGATCGGAGCGGGCGCGAACACCGGGGAGCTGTTTTTT.

The V gene is TRBV4-1, the J gene TRBJ2-1, with D tentatively TRBD1 (6 bases). Trimming removed 1 base at V and 5 bases at J, with 15 bases between. This CDR3 comprises 16 residues. Per the germline V gene, CDR1 is MGHRA and CDR2 is YSYEKL. The CDR3 coding sequence is TGCGCCAGCAGCCAAGCCCATTTGGACAGTCACAATGAGCAGTTCTTC. It specifies CASSQAHLDSHNEQFF.

This sequence joins TRBV9 and TRBJ2-1, with D uncertain. The CDR3 is made up of 12 amino acids. Trimming took 0 bases from V and 9 from J, leaving 7 bases between them. The germline V gene has CDR1 SGDLS and CDR2 YYNGEE. CDR3 sequence reads: CASSVDRGEQFF. CDR3 DNA: TGTGCCAGCAGCGTAGACAGAGGTGAGCAGTTCTTC.

The genes are TRBV28 and TRBJ1-4, with 7 bases that match TRBD1. The CDR3 is 15 residues long. Germline V gene lookup returns CDR1 MDHEN and CDR2 SYDVKM. Losses at the gene ends were 5 bases for V and 6 bases for J; bases not matched to a gene: 9. The CDR3 sequence: CASSNQGGFDEKLFF. CDR3 bases: TGTGCCAGCAGTAATCAGGGGGGGTTTGATGAAAAACTGTTTTTT.

The gene calls are TRBV28 and TRBJ2-1; perhaps TRBD2 as D (5 bases). Deletions cut 6 bases from V and 7 bases from J, with 19 bases between. The CDR3 covers 15 residues. Germline-derived CDR1 and CDR2 are MDHEN and SYDVKM. The CDR3 sequence is CASSLGGRPRNEQFF. CDR3 DNA: TGTGCCAGCAGCCTCGGTGGGAGACCAAGAAATGAGCAGTTCTTC.

This clone has a handful of counts. The genes are TRBV4-3 and TRBJ2-3; 10 bases align to TRBD2. After removal of 0 bases from V and 4 bases from J, the junction contained 10 bases not matched to a gene. This CDR3 comprises 18 residues. Per germline, CDR1 LGHNA and CDR2 YSLEER. For the CDR3, the DNA is TGCGCCAGCAGCCAAGATTCTCCTAGCGGGAGTGGGGCAGATACGCAGTATTTT. This sequence encodes CASSQDSPSGSGADTQYF.

This clone was counted once. The CDR3 loop reads CAISPPSGNEQFF. The CDR3 DNA is TGTGCCATCAGTCCCCCTAGCGGGAATGAGCAGTTCTTC. The V and J genes are TRBV10-3 and TRBJ2-1; 8 positions agree with TRBD2. The trim removed 5 bases at V and 7 bases at J, leaving 4 bases unmatched. Per the germline V gene, CDR1 is ENHRY and CDR2 is SYGVKD. This CDR3 has 13 amino acids.

This chain joins TRBV11-1 and TRBJ1-1; 9 bases map to TRBD1. From germline, CDR1 is SGHAT and CDR2 FQDESV (reference sequence). V lost 2 bases to trimming and J lost 0 bases; unmatched junction nucleotides: 10. This CDR3 has 18 residues. The CDR3 nucleotides are TGTGCCAGCAGCTTACCCCGACAGGGGGGCTCTATGAACACTGAAGCTTTCTTT. The encoded protein is CASSLPRQGGSMNTEAFF.

This clone has more than one count but fewer than ten. CDR3: CASSFRGADGGYTF. The CDR3 region has the DNA TGTGCCAGCAGTTTTCGCGGGGCCGATGGGGGCTACACCTTC. The chain has TRBV27 and TRBJ1-2; maybe TRBD1 (5 bases). Germline V gives CDR1 MNHEY, CDR2 SMNVEV (reference sequence). There are 14 residues in the CDR3. The V end lost 3 bases, the J end lost 8 bases, and 16 bases lay between the germline ends.

This clone was counted a single time. The chain employs TRBV5-5 and TRBJ2-5; 7 nucleotides align to TRBD1. Germline-derived CDR1 and CDR2 are SGHKS and YYEKEE (reference sequence). The junction had 6 bases not matched to a gene; V was cut back by 3 bases and J by 7 bases. There are 13 residues in the CDR3. The CDR3 DNA reads TGTGCCAGCAGCTCGTCGACAGGGTGGACCCAGTACTTC. Amino acid sequence: CASSSSTGWTQYF.

The V and J genes are TRBV23-1 and TRBJ2-5; tentatively, D is TRBD2 (5 bases). TRBV23-1 is an open reading frame whose function is uncertain. There are 14 residues in the CDR3. V was pared by 7 bases and J by 5 bases, with 17 bases between. CDR3 DNA: TGCGCCAGCAACCCAAGGAGCGGTCGGGAGACCCAGTACTTC. This encodes CASNPRSGRETQYF.